One sample yielded the 12 T cell receptor beta chains listed below, sequenced in a study of regulatory T cells in long-lasting Graves disease. Construction of the TCR beta libraries employed iRepertoire HTBI primers in conjunction with Arm-PCR of CDR3 regions. TCRdb analysed the multiplex PCR reads with MiXCR anew, one entry per CDR3 protein. The sample has around 230,000 distinct CDR3 sequences, approximately 16% seen once. Sample time point: newly diagnosed GD, antithyroid drugs for less than 3 months. With RNA extracted from PBMCs as input, the TCR library was made. The sample consisted of peripheral blood mononuclear cells (PBMCs), taken at new diagnosis, from a patient treated with antithyroid drugs. Source of these receptors: a female donor with Graves disease.

This clonotype was seen repeatedly, ten times or more. This chain uses TRBV6-1 with TRBJ2-3, with 9 bases identical to TRBD2. The CDR3 is 15 amino acids. Germline lookup yields CDR1 MNHNS and CDR2 SASEGT. J was trimmed by 5 bases and V by 6 bases; bases with no gene match: 9. CDR3 sequence (DNA): TGTGCCAGCAGAAGACTAGCGGACGACGGAGATACGCAGTATTTT. This sequence encodes CASRRLADDGDTQYF.

On this clonotype itself: A much larger clone lies one base from this, so it may be a read error. The chain has TRBV7-3 and TRBJ2-1; D gene unclear. The germline V gene encodes CDR1 SGHTA and CDR2 FQGTGA. The CDR3 contains 14 residues. The CDR3 DNA follows: TGTGCCAGCAGCTTGGGCAGTGCGAACAATGAGCAGCTCTTC. This translates into CASSLGSANNEQLF.

This clonotype was found many times. V gene TRBV12-3 or TRBV12-4 combines with J gene TRBJ2-1; TRBD1 aligns across 8 bases. The ends lost 5 bases at V and 1 base at J; junction bases unmatched: 4. The CDR3 is 15 amino acids. CDR3 nucleotides: TGTGCCAGCAGTGGCAACAGGGGGTCCTACAATGAGCAGTTCTTC. Encoded protein: CASSGNRGSYNEQFF.

This clonotype has ten or more counts. The chain has TRBV9 and TRBJ2-5; 8 bases match TRBD2. Germline values: CDR1 SGDLS, CDR2 YYNGEE. The CDR3 is made up of 15 amino acids. With 4 bases clipped from V and 2 bases from J, the junction kept 7 bases outside the gene matches. The CDR3 loop reads CASSPRGGGQETQYF. The CDR3 coding sequence is TGTGCCAGCAGCCCACGGGGGGGTGGGCAAGAGACCCAGTACTTC. Variable domain in full (rest from reference TRBV9 and TRBJ2-5): DSGVTQTPKHLITATGQRVTLRCSPRSGDLSVYWYQQSLDQGLQFLIQYYNGEERAKGNILERFSAQQFPDLHSELNLSSLELGDSALYFCASSPRGGGQETQYFGPGTRLLVL.

This clonotype was observed at least ten times. The chain couples TRBV25-1 to TRBJ1-4, with TRBD1 as a possible D gene (5 bases). The CDR3 totals 13 residues. The V end was cut by 6 bases, the J end by 3 bases, with 8 bases between. Germline V lookup: CDR1 MGHDK, CDR2 SYGVNS. CDR3 region: CASSLGANEKLFF. The CDR3 DNA is TGTGCCAGCAGCTTAGGGGCTAATGAAAAACTGTTTTTT.

This clonotype was detected ten times or more. The rearrangement uses TRBV3-1 and TRBJ2-1, with D hard to call. The CDR3 spans 13 residues. Germline V CDR1 and CDR2: LGHDT, YNNKEL (reference sequence). Trimming removed 1 base from V and 4 bases from J, with 5 bases in between. In DNA, the CDR3 is TGTGCCAGCAGCCAAGGGGCGTACAATGAGCAGTTCTTC. It is translated as CASSQGAYNEQFF.

This clonotype was counted many times. V is TRBV5-1 and J is TRBJ1-4, with 7 bases identical to TRBD1. In germline, CDR1 is SGHRS, CDR2 YFSETQ. V lost 4 bases, J lost 8 bases, and 8 bases stayed unmatched. This CDR3 has 14 amino acids. CDR3 region: CASSPGTDGEKLFF. In nucleotides, the CDR3 is TGCGCCAGCAGCCCGGGGACAGACGGAGAAAAACTGTTTTTT.

This clonotype was detected many times. CDR3 amino acids: CSASVGTEETQYF. The CDR3 bases are TGCAGTGCTAGTGTCGGGACAGAAGAGACCCAGTACTTC. This chain joins TRBV20-1 and TRBJ2-5; 7 nucleotides agree with TRBD1. Germline CDR1 reads DFQATT; CDR2 reads SNEGSKA (reference sequence). CDR3 size: 13 residues. Trimming cost V 3 bases and J 3 bases; bases outside gene matches: 4.

This clonotype was detected ten times or more. CDR3 in amino acids: CATSEPSGALTDTQYF. The CDR3 coding sequence is TGTGCCACCAGTGAACCTAGCGGGGCCCTCACAGATACGCAGTATTTT. V gene TRBV24-1 combines with J gene TRBJ2-3; 9 bases fit TRBD2. Germline-derived CDR1 and CDR2 are KGHDR and SFDVKD. Germline trimming cut 4 bases from V and 2 bases from J; bases unmatched to any gene: 6. The length of the CDR3 is 16 residues.

This clonotype appeared many times. The CDR3 DNA reads as TGTGCCAGTAGTATAAGCCGGACTAGCGCCTACGAGCAGTACTTC. It specifies CASSISRTSAYEQYF. This chain connects TRBV19 to TRBJ2-7, with 9 bases identical to TRBD2. V lost 2 bases and J lost 2; bases outside the gene matches: 4. This CDR3 is built from 15 residues. Germline loops: CDR1 LNHDA, CDR2 SQIVND (reference sequence). Combining the CDR3 with reference TRBV19 and TRBJ2-7 gives the whole variable domain DGGITQSPKYLFRKEGQNVTLSCEQNLNHDAMYWYRQDPGQGLRLIYYSQIVNDFQKGDIAEGYSVSREKKESFPLTVTSAQKNPTAFYLCASSISRTSAYEQYFGPGTRLTVT.

This clonotype was seen a few times. The chain carries TRBV10-1 and TRBJ2-2; weak D call: TRBD2 (5 bases). V lost 3 bases, J lost 6 bases, and 11 bases lay in between. In germline, CDR1 is WNHNN, CDR2 SYGVQD (reference sequence). This CDR3 contains 14 residues. The CDR3 protein is CASSELLVSGELFF. CDR3 bases: TGCGCCAGCAGTGAACTACTAGTCTCCGGGGAGCTGTTTTTT.

This clonotype was recorded at least ten times. This chain connects TRBV11-2 to TRBJ2-7; 10 positions match TRBD2. Germline CDR1 reads SGHAT; CDR2 reads FQNNGV. The CDR3 extends over 15 amino acids. The V gene end was trimmed by 6 bases and the J gene end by 5 bases; junction bases not matched to a gene: 10. The CDR3, as DNA: TGTGCCAGCAGACCTTTAGCGGGAGGCGGGGACGAGCAGTACTTC. It translates to CASRPLAGGGDEQYF.